Here is one TCR beta chain with its context. Its specificity is not known. The data were obtained in a study of T cells after yellow fever vaccination. Study-level information: The fractions with low cell numbers were processed using SMART-Seq v4 Ultra Low Input. Broader study findings: Clonotypes found in both CD4 and CD8 compartments made up a small share.

As TCR cDNA was made by 5'RACE template switching, a universal primer site and UMIs were added. TCRdb itself ran the 5' RACE reads through MiXCR, one entry per CDR3 protein. The repertoire holds hundreds of thousands of distinct CDR3 sequences, 19% seen once, with 14% in the top ten. The V end was cut by 1 base, the J end by 3 bases, with 9 bases between. The CDR3 sequence is 14 residues long. The germline V gene has CDR1 SGHDN and CDR2 FVKESK. The rearrangement links TRBV14 to TRBJ1-1, with D unresolved. The sequence was collected from a man in his thirties or forties who received the YFV17D yellow fever vaccine. This material consisted of PBMCs, taken 15 days after the yellow fever booster vaccination. In nucleotides, the CDR3 is TGTGCCAGCAGCCAAGTGATGGACCACACTGAAGCTTTCTTT. It encodes CASSQVMDHTEAFF.